Presented here are 5 T cell receptor beta chains from one specimen sequenced in a study of cytomegalovirus exposure and HLA in healthy donors. The PCR employed 60 Vbeta primers together with 13 Jbeta primers. TCRdb's table, derived via immunoSEQ multiplex PCR, lists solely in-frame clones and lacks some. The profile covers some 120,000 clones, with 74% appearing a single time and 2% to 2.5% taken by the ten largest. Sequencing was carried out using PBMCs. These receptors originate from a human donor in good health.

This chain links TRBV11-3 with TRBJ2-7, with 9 bases fitting TRBD1. Unmatched junction bases numbered 7, after V lost 5 bases and J lost 2 bases. The CDR3 covers 15 residues. Per germline, CDR1 SGHNT and CDR2 YENEEA. Here the CDR3 reads CASSLGGTGTYEQYF. DNA for the CDR3: TGTGCCAGCAGCCTAGGGGGGACAGGGACCTACGAGCAGTACTTC.

J is TRBJ2-5 and V is TRBV6-1, with TRBD2 identical over 11 bases. V dropped 5 bases and J dropped 2; count of bases not matched to a gene: 4. This CDR3 has 15 amino acids. The V gene's germline CDR1 is MNHNS and CDR2 SASEGT. CDR3 sequence: CASSSTSGTQETQYF. CDR3 in DNA: TGTGCCAGCAGTTCGACTAGCGGGACACAAGAGACCCAGTACTTC.

In regard to this clone: Sequence at one end of the junction differs from germline and may be a read error. The chain links TRBV7-7 to TRBJ2-2, with 8 bases lining up with TRBD2. This CDR3 comprises 16 residues. Germline V gene sequence: CDR1 SSHAT, CDR2 FNYEAQ (reference sequence). The chain's CDR3 is CASSPFGGANTGELFF. DNA for the CDR3: TGTGCTAGCAGCCCCTTCGGGGGGGCTAACACCGGGGAGCTGTTTTTT. The full variable domain, rest sourced from reference TRBV7-7 and TRBJ2-2, is GAGVSQSPRYKVTKRGQDVTLRCDPISSHATLYWYQQALGQGPEFLTYFNYEAQPDKSGLPSDRFSAERPEGSISTLTIQRTEQRDSAMYRCASSPFGGANTGELFFGEGSRLTVL.

This clone was picked up a small number of times. The gene calls are TRBV27 and TRBJ1-5, with D maybe TRBD1 (6 bases). The CDR3 has 15 residues. V gave up 5 bases and J gave up 0 bases, with 11 bases separating them. Germline lookup yields CDR1 MNHEY and CDR2 SMNVEV (reference sequence). In DNA, the CDR3 is TGTGCCAGCAGTGAAACAGGGCATAGCAATCAGCCCCAGCATTTT. Protein product: CASSETGHSNQPQHF.

This chain's CDR3 is CASRTPGQRNTEAFF. The CDR3 DNA reads TGTGCCAGCAGAACCCCGGGACAGCGGAACACTGAAGCTTTCTTT. The V and J genes are TRBV28 and TRBJ1-1; TRBD1 matches 7 bases. The CDR3 contains 15 residues. Per germline, CDR1 MDHEN and CDR2 SYDVKM. The J segment lost 1 base and the V segment lost 6 bases, leaving 8 bases of the junction unmatched.